Listed below are T cell receptor beta chains from one sample, sequenced in a study of shared clonotypes between healthy human individuals. This table comes from immunoSEQ multiplex PCR, and its TCRdb copy is limited to in-frame clones, with some not included. The sample lists about 520,000 clones; approximately 81% were seen once. The material sequenced was PBMCs. The receptors come from a woman aged 40 to 50 in good health. Some clones in this sample may be carry-over from other donors' samples. CDR3s include the opening cysteine and the closing phenylalanine or tryptophan. Fields, in order: D gene, clone size, J gene, V gene, CDR3 DNA, CDR3 protein. A D gene is named only where the DNA matches it firmly. The size of a clone is reported for some rows only, either as once, few or many, or as a class for expanded clones.

D: TRBD2; size: many; J: TRBJ2-7; V: TRBV27; DNA: TGTGCCAGCAGCCCCTCCGAGACTAGCGGGAGTCCCTTCTCCTACGAGCAGTACTTC; CDR3: CASSPSETSGSPFSYEQYF
D: TRBD1; size: few; J: TRBJ2-7; V: TRBV28; DNA: TGTGCCAGCATTGGGACACGGACAGGGGGTGGCGAGCAGTACTTC; CDR3: CASIGTRTGGGEQYF
D: .; size: .; J: TRBJ1-4; V: TRBV6-1; DNA: TGTGCCAGTACGCGCGAAGGCCTAAATGGGGGAAAACTGTTTTTT; CDR3: CASTREGLNGGKLFF
D: .; size: once; J: TRBJ1-4; V: TRBV6-6; DNA: TGTGCCAGCAGAGAACAAGCAACTAATGAAAAACTGTTTTTT; CDR3: CASREQATNEKLFF
D: .; size: .; J: TRBJ2-3; V: TRBV7-3; DNA: TGTGCCAGCAGCTATAGCGGGACAGGAGATACGCAGTATTTT; CDR3: CASSYSGTGDTQYF
D: TRBD1; size: .; J: TRBJ1-2; V: TRBV28; DNA: TGTGCCAGCACCCTAGGGGGTACAGGGGGCTATGGCTACACCTTC; CDR3: CASTLGGTGGYGYTF
D: .; size: .; J: TRBJ2-3; V: TRBV6-5; DNA: TGTGCCAGCCATTCGGTTGCAGATACGCAGTATTTT; CDR3: CASHSVADTQYF
D: TRBD1; size: .; J: TRBJ2-5; V: TRBV29-1; DNA: TGCAGCGTCGCGAGGGACAGCCAAGAGACCCAGTACTTC; CDR3: CSVARDSQETQYF
D: .; size: .; J: TRBJ2-3; V: TRBV2; DNA: TGTGCCAGCGGAACCTCGATCGGTGAAGTGGTAACAGATACGCAGTATTTT; CDR3: CASGTSIGEVVTDTQYF
D: TRBD1; size: .; J: TRBJ2-6; V: TRBV5-1; DNA: TGCGCCAGCAGCTTGGCGCCAGGGGGCGCTGGGGCCAACGTCCTGACTTTC; CDR3: CASSLAPGGAGANVLTF
D: .; size: many; J: TRBJ2-2; V: TRBV7-9; DNA: TGTGCCAGCAGCGCCACAGTGACCGGGGAGCTGTTTTTT; CDR3: CASSATVTGELFF
D: TRBD2; size: .; J: TRBJ2-3; V: TRBV7-9; DNA: TGTGCCAGCAGCTTGTCAATACTTGGCGGGAGTATGACAGATACGCAGTATTTT; CDR3: CASSLSILGGSMTDTQYF
D: .; size: .; J: TRBJ2-5; V: TRBV15; DNA: TGTGCCACCAGCAGAGATAGGGGACCTCAAGAGACCCAGTACTTC; CDR3: CATSRDRGPQETQYF
D: .; size: .; J: TRBJ2-1; V: TRBV5-1; DNA: TGCGCCAGCAGCCCGGGTTTCGGGCTAGTTAATGAGCAGTTCTTC; CDR3: CASSPGFGLVNEQFF
D: TRBD1; size: .; J: TRBJ2-5; V: TRBV28; DNA: TGTGCCAGCAGGCCCACTACAGGGGTGGAGACCCAGTACTTC; CDR3: CASRPTTGVETQYF
D: .; size: .; J: TRBJ2-6; V: TRBV6-5; DNA: TGTGCCAGCAGGTACATCTCTGGGGCCAACGTCCTGACTTTC; CDR3: CASRYISGANVLTF
D: .; size: .; J: TRBJ2-2; V: TRBV29-1; DNA: TGCAGCGTCCAGACAGCGAACACCGGGGAGCTGTTTTTT; CDR3: CSVQTANTGELFF
D: .; size: once; J: TRBJ1-1; V: TRBV30; DNA: TGTGCCTGGAGTGTACTTGGGACTTCATGGCCGAACACTGAAGCTTTCTTT; CDR3: CAWSVLGTSWPNTEAFF
D: .; size: .; J: TRBJ2-3; V: TRBV5-1; DNA: TGCGCCAGCAGCTTGGGCGGAGATGAATGGGATACGCAGTATTTT; CDR3: CASSLGGDEWDTQYF
D: .; size: .; J: TRBJ2-3; V: TRBV5-1; DNA: TGCGCCAGCAGGGTTAGCACAGATACGCAGTATTTT; CDR3: CASRVSTDTQYF
D: TRBD2; size: .; J: TRBJ2-5; V: TRBV7-2; DNA: TGTGCCAGCAGCTTAGGCCTAGCGGGAGGAGAGACCCAGTACTTC; CDR3: CASSLGLAGGETQYF
D: .; size: .; J: TRBJ2-2; V: TRBV5-1; DNA: TGCGCCAGCAGCTTGGCGGCCAGGGTCAACACCGGGGAGCTGTTTTTT; CDR3: CASSLAARVNTGELFF
D: .; size: .; J: TRBJ1-5; V: TRBV2; DNA: TGTGCCGCAGGGCCCCGGAACGGAACCCCTAATAGCAATCAGCCCCAGCATTTT; CDR3: CAAGPRNGTPNSNQPQHF
D: .; size: .; J: TRBJ2-7; V: TRBV11-1; DNA: TGTGCCAGCAGCTCCGAACTGACATGGGGCCCCTACGAGCAGTACTTC; CDR3: CASSSELTWGPYEQYF
D: TRBD2; size: .; J: TRBJ2-3; V: TRBV9; DNA: TGTGCCAGCAGCGTAGGGCCAGCGGGAGTAGGCCCAGATACGCAGTATTTT; CDR3: CASSVGPAGVGPDTQYF
D: .; size: .; J: TRBJ1-5; V: TRBV30; DNA: TGTGCCTGGAGTGTAGGTAGCCTTGATCAGCCCCAGCATTTT; CDR3: CAWSVGSLDQPQHF
D: .; size: .; J: TRBJ2-7; V: TRBV7-8; DNA: TGTGCCAGCAGCTTAGCGGGAGGTACTACGCTGCAGTACTTC; CDR3: CASSLAGGTTLQYF
D: TRBD1; size: .; J: TRBJ1-2; V: TRBV7-9; DNA: TGTGCCAGCAGCTTAGGGGACAGCTATGGCTACACCTTC; CDR3: CASSLGDSYGYTF
D: TRBD2; size: .; J: TRBJ2-7; V: TRBV28; DNA: TGTGCCAGCAGTTTATTCAGCGGGAGCTCCTACGAGCAGTACTTC; CDR3: CASSLFSGSSYEQYF
D: .; size: once; J: TRBJ2-6; V: TRBV18; DNA: TGTGCCAGCTCACGGGGACCAGCACACTCTGGGGCCAACGTCCTGACTTTC; CDR3: CASSRGPAHSGANVLTF
D: .; size: .; J: TRBJ1-1; V: TRBV6-6; DNA: TGTGCCAGCAGTGCCCTCTGGGGAGGCGGCACTGAAGCTTTCTTT; CDR3: CASSALWGGGTEAFF
D: .; size: .; J: TRBJ1-2; V: TRBV5-1; DNA: TGCGCCAGCAGCTCGATGACCACCCACTATGGCTACACCTTC; CDR3: CASSSMTTHYGYTF
D: TRBD2; size: .; J: TRBJ2-1; V: TRBV11-2; DNA: TGTGCCAGCAGCTTAGAGGGACTAGCTCCGGGGTCTCGTGAGCAGTTCTTC; CDR3: CASSLEGLAPGSREQFF
D: .; size: .; J: TRBJ1-2; V: TRBV29-1; DNA: TGCAGCGTCGGGGGAGGGGTAGAGGGTTTGGGTGGCTACACCTTC; CDR3: CSVGGGVEGLGGYTF
D: TRBD1; size: many; J: TRBJ2-7; V: TRBV5-4; DNA: TGTGCCAGCAGCCCCGGGACAGGTTTCCACGAGCAGTACTTC; CDR3: CASSPGTGFHEQYF
D: TRBD2; size: .; J: TRBJ2-3; V: TRBV18; DNA: TGTGCCAGCTCACCTCGGCTAGCGGGAGGAGAAGATACGCAGTATTTT; CDR3: CASSPRLAGGEDTQYF
D: .; size: few; J: TRBJ2-7; V: TRBV5-1; DNA: TGCGCCAGCAGCTTGGCGGCGGTCTCCTACGAGCAGTACTTC; CDR3: CASSLAAVSYEQYF
D: TRBD1; size: .; J: TRBJ1-3; V: TRBV27; DNA: TGTGCCAGCAGCCCCTTGGGACAGAGCTCTGGAAACACCATATATTTT; CDR3: CASSPLGQSSGNTIYF
D: .; size: once; J: TRBJ2-2; V: TRBV7-9; DNA: TGTGCCAGCAGCTTCGCCCAGGGGTTAATCGGGGAGCTGTTTTTT; CDR3: CASSFAQGLIGELFF
D: .; size: .; J: TRBJ2-1; V: TRBV7-2; DNA: TGTGCCAGCAGCTTAGCTACGGGACACCGAAATGAGCAGTTCTTC; CDR3: CASSLATGHRNEQFF
D: TRBD1; size: .; J: TRBJ1-1; V: TRBV5-1; DNA: TGCGCCAGCAGTTTAGGACAGGGGGAGTGGGCTGAAGCTTTCTTT; CDR3: CASSLGQGEWAEAFF
D: TRBD1; size: .; J: TRBJ1-1; V: TRBV19; DNA: TGTGCCAGTAGTACACCAGGGGGGTTGAACACTGAAGCTTTCTTT; CDR3: CASSTPGGLNTEAFF
D: TRBD1; size: .; J: TRBJ2-1; V: TRBV7-9; DNA: TGTGCCAGCAGCTCCCGGGACAGGGTCTACAATGAGCAGTTCTTC; CDR3: CASSSRDRVYNEQFF
D: TRBD2; size: .; J: TRBJ2-7; V: TRBV18; DNA: TGTGCCAGCTCACTCGGACTAGCGGGAGAGGGTTTCCCCTACGAGCAGTACTTC; CDR3: CASSLGLAGEGFPYEQYF
D: .; size: .; J: TRBJ2-1; V: TRBV2; DNA: TGTGCCAGCAGTGAGGGACTCCAGCCCGGTGGTGAGCAGTTCTTC; CDR3: CASSEGLQPGGEQFF